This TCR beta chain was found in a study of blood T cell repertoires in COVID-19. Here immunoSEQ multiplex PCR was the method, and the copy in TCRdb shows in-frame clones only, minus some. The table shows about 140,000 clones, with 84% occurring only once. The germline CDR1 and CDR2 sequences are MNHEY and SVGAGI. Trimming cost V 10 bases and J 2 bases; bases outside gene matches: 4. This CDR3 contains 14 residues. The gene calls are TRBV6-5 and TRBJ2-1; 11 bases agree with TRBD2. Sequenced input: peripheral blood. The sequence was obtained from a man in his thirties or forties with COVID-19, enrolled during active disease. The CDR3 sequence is CATETSGAYNEQFF. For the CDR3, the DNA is TGTGCCACCGAGACTAGCGGGGCCTACAATGAGCAGTTCTTC.